This T cell receptor beta chain was sequenced in a study of blood T cell repertoires in COVID-19. Background on the study: Nucleic acid was either cDNA or gDNA, and it came from T cells, B-cell-depleted T cells, or PBMCs.

Assay: immunoSEQ multiplex PCR; the TCRdb copy retains only in-frame clones and omits some. The sample yields 84,000 or so clones, 75% to 80% seen once. CDR1 is SGHAT, CDR2 FQNNGV, per germline. The CDR3 totals 14 residues. J was trimmed by 5 bases and V by 5 bases; bases with no gene match: 7. The chain carries TRBV11-2 and TRBJ1-1; TRBD1 agrees at 8 bases. The clonotype originates from a man in his 70s with COVID-19, enrolled during active disease. Sequencing was carried out using peripheral blood. CDR3 amino acids: CASSPTGQATEAFF. CDR3 bases: TGTGCCAGCAGCCCCACGGGACAGGCGACTGAAGCTTTCTTT.